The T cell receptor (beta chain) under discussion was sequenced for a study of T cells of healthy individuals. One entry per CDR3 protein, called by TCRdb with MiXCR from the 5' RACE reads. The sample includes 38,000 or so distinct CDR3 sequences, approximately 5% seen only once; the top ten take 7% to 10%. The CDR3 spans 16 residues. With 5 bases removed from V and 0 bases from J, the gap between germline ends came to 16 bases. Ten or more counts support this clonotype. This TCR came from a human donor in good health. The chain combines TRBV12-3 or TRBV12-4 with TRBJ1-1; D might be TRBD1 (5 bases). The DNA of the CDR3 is TGTGCCAGCAGTCCAACGGACACGACTATGAACACTGAAGCTTTCTTT. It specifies CASSPTDTTMNTEAFF.